The entry below describes one TCR beta chain. The antigen remains undetermined. These data belong to a study of beta chain features in type 1 diabetes. Study in general: Healthy donors and patients showed comparable age, gender and cell yields. Examination spanned around 110 million sorted cells from all samples.

The investigators reverse transcribed all of the isolated RNA, so they sequenced expressed TCRB transcripts. Libraries were prepared by immunoSEQ multiplex PCR; TCRdb keeps only in-frame clonotypes and omits some of them. The sample yields about 740,000 clones, 13% seen once. One heparinised draw of blood, averaging roughly 110 mL, came from each donor. Purity exceeding 95% was reached by all sorted populations. Regarding the study as a whole: Type 1 diabetes patients showed a moderate but significant shortening of TCRB CDR3s in all four CD4+ subsets.

The germline V and J ends were trimmed by 5 bases and 1 base, with 12 bases remaining between them. The germline V gene encodes CDR1 GTSNPN and CDR2 SVGIG (reference sequence). CDR3 length equals 14 residues. The source material was naive CD4+ T cells from blood. This clonotype was sampled from a young man with type 1 diabetes. The J gene is TRBJ1-5, the V gene TRBV30; tentatively, D is TRBD1 (6 bases). The CDR3 here is CAWGGRGSNQPQHF. CDR3 DNA sequence: TGTGCCTGGGGGGGCAGGGGAAGCAATCAGCCCCAGCATTTT.